This T cell receptor (beta chain) was identified during a study of blood T cells in healthy people across ages. Study-wide findings and caveats: The study regarded diversity estimates from one million T cells as underestimates. Researchers said unsorted PBMCs prevented a conclusive naive versus antigen-experienced comparison.

Note on this clonotype: Its antigen remains unidentified.

Sample-barcoded 5' priming and a J-beta primer mix drove a second PCR of roughly 7 to 11 cycles. Template switching added a 12-random-nucleotide identifier to every cDNA molecule. TCRdb recomputed calls from the 5' RACE reads with MiXCR, one row per CDR3 protein. The sample contains around 2 million distinct CDR3 sequences, 39% of which appear only once. The receptor's source is a human donor in good health. Sequenced: blood.

CDR3 sequence (DNA): TGTGCCAGCAGAGCCGGGACAGGCCTCAGTGAGCAGTTCTTC. Translated: CASRAGTGLSEQFF. V usage is TRBV2 and J usage is TRBJ2-1, with 8 bases aligning to TRBD1. In germline, CDR1 is SNHLY, CDR2 FYNNEI. Trimming at V came to 6 bases and at J to 9 bases, leaving 10 bases not matched to a gene. The CDR3 consists of 14 residues. The full variable domain, its missing parts supplied by reference TRBV2 and TRBJ2-1, is EPEVTQTPSHQVTQMGQEVILRCVPISNHLYFYWYRQILGQKVEFLVSFYNNEISEKSEIFDDQFSVERPDGSNFTLKIRSTKLEDSAMYFCASRAGTGLSEQFFGPGTRLTVL.